This T cell receptor beta chain was captured by sequencing in a study of OX40 agonist ivuxolimab in advanced cancers. Study summary: Antecedent anti-PD-1, anti-PD-L1 or anti-CTLA-4 therapy was permissible, with approximately 44% having received some. One hepatocellular carcinoma and a couple of cutaneous melanoma patients partially responded. Study-level results: CD4+ and CD8+ blood T cells expanded clonally by week 6 at 0.1 to 3.0 mg/kg. Also showing low normalized T-cell clonal expansion were some of the nonresponders.

Clones were read by immunoSEQ multiplex PCR, and TCRdb kept only the in-frame ones, dropping some. The sample holds around 74,000 clones; around 80% are singletons and the top ten take around 0.51%. As for this clone: The antigen is unknown.

Per the germline V gene, CDR1 is MNHNY and CDR2 is SVGAGI (reference sequence). This CDR3 comprises 15 residues. V was trimmed by 5 bases and J by 7 bases, leaving 18 bases between them. The material sequenced was CD4+ or CD8+ T cells sorted from blood, taken in a trial of the OX40 agonist ivuxolimab. V is TRBV6-6 and J is TRBJ1-5; perhaps TRBD1 as D (5 bases). The receptor comes from an adult with an advanced solid tumor such as melanoma, head and neck, liver or kidney cancer. CDR3: CASSPDSLPPQPQHF. The CDR3 coding sequence is TGTGCCAGCAGTCCCGACAGCTTACCACCGCAGCCCCAGCATTTT.